One sample yielded the 5 T cell receptor beta chains listed below, sequenced in a study of blood T cell repertoires in COVID-19. Libraries were prepared by immunoSEQ multiplex PCR; TCRdb keeps only in-frame clonotypes and omits some of them. The sample includes some 57,000 clones, approximately 85% of them seen just once. Sequencing input: peripheral blood. These receptors all stem from a woman aged 80 or older with acute or convalescent COVID-19.

V is TRBV5-1 and J is TRBJ2-3, with 10 positions matching TRBD1. CDR3 length: 16 residues. V lost 5 bases, J lost 4 bases, and 10 bases stayed unmatched. Germline-derived CDR1 and CDR2 are SGHRS and YFSETQ. CDR3 sequence reads: CASSSEGTGVPDTQYF. DNA for the CDR3: TGCGCCAGCAGTTCAGAGGGGACAGGGGTTCCAGATACGCAGTATTTT.

The CDR3 DNA reads TGTGCCAGCAGCCAAGTCCTGACAGGGACCGGGGAGCTGTTTTTT. As protein: CASSQVLTGTGELFF. This rearrangement joins TRBV3-1 (or the pseudogene TRBV3-2) to TRBJ2-2; 7 bases match TRBD1. Germline V gene lookup returns CDR1 LGHDT and CDR2 YNNKEL (reference sequence). V shed 1 base, J shed 5 bases, and the junction held 4 bases outside the gene matches. The length of the CDR3 is 15 residues.

The V and J genes are TRBV6-5 and TRBJ2-7, with D unclear. The CDR3 is 12 residues long. V lost 4 bases and J lost 5, with 9 bases in between. CDR1 is MNHEY, CDR2 SVGAGI, per germline. This CDR3 is CASSLTFNEQYV. DNA for the CDR3: TGTGCCAGCAGTTTAACATTTAACGAGCAGTACGTC.

The rearrangement links TRBV6-5 to TRBJ2-5; 7 bases are a match to TRBD1. The ends lost 6 bases at V and 4 bases at J; junction bases unmatched: 5. This CDR3 has 13 residues. The germline gives CDR1 MNHEY, CDR2 SVGAGI. CDR3 in DNA: TGTGCCAGCAGGATGGGGACAGCAGAGACCCAGTACTTC. Its translation is CASRMGTAETQYF.

The rearrangement uses TRBV19 and TRBJ2-7; tentative D call: TRBD1 (6 bases). From germline, CDR1 is LNHDA and CDR2 SQIVND (reference sequence). Trimming stripped 8 bases from V and 0 bases from J, with 17 bases between. The CDR3 is 15 amino acids. The CDR3 loop reads CASRARGGSSYEQYF. CDR3 nucleotides: TGTGCCAGTCGCGCCCGAGGGGGAAGCTCCTACGAGCAGTACTTC.